Presented here are 20 T cell receptor beta chains from one specimen sequenced in a study of cytomegalovirus exposure and HLA in healthy donors. The PCR was carried out with 60 Vbeta primers and 13 Jbeta primers. Libraries were prepared by immunoSEQ multiplex PCR; TCRdb keeps only in-frame clonotypes and omits some of them. The sample includes about 160,000 clones, approximately 70% of them seen just once. What was sequenced was PBMCs. The receptors come from a man aged 40-49 years in good health and CMV-seropositive.

The table lists this clone with a count of one. J is TRBJ2-7 and V is TRBV11-1; 7 bases agree with TRBD1. In germline, CDR1 is SGHAT, CDR2 FQDESV (reference sequence). Losses at the gene ends were 5 bases for V and 6 bases for J; bases not matched to a gene: 7. CDR3 length equals 13 residues. The CDR3 region is CASSEGQIPEQYF. The CDR3 DNA is TGTGCCAGCAGCGAGGGACAGATTCCCGAGCAGTACTTC. Looking up the rest from reference TRBV11-1 and TRBJ2-7 gives the full variable domain: EAEVAQSPRYKITEKSQAVAFWCDPISGHATLYWYRQILGQGPELLVQFQDESVVDDSQLPKDRFSAERLKGVDSTLKIQPAELGDSAMYLCASSEGQIPEQYFGPGTRLTVT.

CDR3 DNA: TGTGCCAGCAGCCCAATCGGACAGGCCGATCTCTCCTACAATGAGCAGTTCTTC. Translated, it gives CASSPIGQADLSYNEQFF. This chain links TRBV13 with TRBJ2-1, with 7 bases aligning to TRBD1. Looked up from germline, CDR1 is PRHDT and CDR2 is FYEKMQ (reference sequence). This CDR3 spans 18 amino acids. The J segment lost 0 bases and the V segment lost 5 bases, leaving 13 bases of the junction unmatched.

This chain joins TRBV19 and TRBJ2-5; 10 nucleotides match TRBD1. Germline loops: CDR1 LNHDA, CDR2 SQIVND (reference sequence). Unmatched junction bases numbered 10, after V lost 5 bases and J lost 4 bases. The CDR3 is made up of 16 amino acids. The CDR3: CASSSQDRGGVETQYF. CDR3 coding DNA: TGTGCCAGTAGTTCCCAGGACAGGGGGGGGGTAGAGACCCAGTACTTC.

The rearrangement uses TRBV5-4 and TRBJ2-2; a possible D gene is TRBD2 (6 bases). The CDR3 has 15 amino acids. Germline loops: CDR1 SGHNT, CDR2 YYREEE (reference sequence). V lost 3 bases and J 6 bases, leaving 15 bases between the germline ends. This chain's CDR3 is CASSWEEGRAGELFF. For the CDR3, the DNA is TGTGCCAGCAGCTGGGAGGAGGGTAGGGCCGGGGAGCTGTTTTTT.

The chain combines TRBV4-1 with TRBJ1-1; D uncertain. Per the germline V gene, CDR1 is MGHRA and CDR2 is YSYEKL. The CDR3 consists of 15 residues. V lost 1 base to trimming and J lost 0 bases, with 9 bases between them. The DNA of the CDR3 is TGCGCCAGCAGCCAAGTGGCGGGAATGAACACTGAAGCTTTCTTT. Translating gives CASSQVAGMNTEAFF.

The V and J genes are TRBV4-2 and TRBJ1-2; 9 bases align to TRBD1. Germline V gene lookup returns CDR1 LGHNA and CDR2 YNFKEQ. The ends lost 0 bases at V and 5 bases at J; junction bases unmatched: 4. The CDR3 length is 15 residues. The CDR3 protein is CASSQDTGGEYGYTF. The CDR3 bases are TGTGCCAGCAGCCAAGATACAGGGGGCGAGTATGGCTACACCTTC.

The chain recombines TRBV7-2 with TRBJ2-5; 9 bases are shared with TRBD1. Trimming removed 5 bases from V and 1 base from J; junction bases left unmatched: 5. The CDR3 loop spans 15 amino acids. Germline V gives CDR1 SGHTA, CDR2 FQGNSA. CDR3 residues: CASSARTGAQETQYF. The CDR3 DNA sequence: TGTGCCAGCAGCGCTCGGACAGGGGCCCAAGAGACCCAGTACTTC.

This clone was picked up a small number of times. This chain connects TRBV6-4 to TRBJ2-3, with 15 bases identical to TRBD2. The junction had 8 bases not matched to a gene; V was cut back by 4 bases and J by 3 bases. The CDR3 spans 18 residues. Germline V CDR1 and CDR2: MRHNA, SNTAGT. CDR3: CASSVGLAGGGGTDTQYF. CDR3 DNA sequence: TGTGCCAGCAGTGTGGGACTAGCGGGGGGAGGTGGGACAGATACGCAGTATTTT.

The V gene is TRBV5-8, the J gene TRBJ2-3; 7 bases map to TRBD1. Germline assignment: CDR1 SGHTS and CDR2 YDEGEE. J gave up 0 bases and V 2 bases, and 6 bases lay outside the gene matches. The CDR3 is 16 residues long. The CDR3 coding sequence is TGTGCCAGCAGCTTACCAGGGGGAGCTAGCACAGATACGCAGTATTTT. Translating gives CASSLPGGASTDTQYF.

The table lists this clone with a few counts. The rearrangement joins TRBV19 to TRBJ1-3; no clear D gene. Trimming left V 5 bases short and J 0 bases short, with 5 bases between. This CDR3 is built from 13 residues. In germline, CDR1 is LNHDA, CDR2 SQIVND (reference sequence). This CDR3 reads CASSRGSGNTIYF. CDR3 DNA sequence: TGTGCCAGTAGTCGAGGCTCTGGAAACACCATATATTTT.

This clone is labeled medium-sized (0.01 to 0.1%). For the CDR3, the DNA is TGTGCCAGCAGCTCCGATACAGGGCGCTCTGGAAACACCATATATTTT. Amino acids: CASSSDTGRSGNTIYF. The chain is built from TRBV7-8 and TRBJ1-3; D may be TRBD1 (6 bases). CDR3 size: 16 residues. Germline CDR1 and CDR2: SGHVS and FQNEAQ. Trimming removed 4 bases from V and 0 bases from J, with 13 bases in between.

The chain uses TRBV2 and TRBJ1-2, with D hard to call. The germline CDR1 and CDR2 sequences are SNHLY and FYNNEI. V lost 8 bases and J lost 4, with 20 bases in between. This CDR3 region has 15 residues. The CDR3 DNA sequence: TGTGCCAGCTTCCCACGACACCAGCCCGGCTATGGCTACACCTTC. Translating gives CASFPRHQPGYGYTF.

J is TRBJ2-1 and V is TRBV7-2; 10 nucleotides agree with TRBD2. The germline V gene has CDR1 SGHTA and CDR2 FQGNSA. The V gene end was trimmed by 5 bases and the J gene end by 2 bases; junction bases not matched to a gene: 3. This CDR3 comprises 15 residues. Written as DNA, the CDR3 is TGTGCCAGCAGCGGACTAGCGGTAACCTACAATGAGCAGTTCTTC. It codes for CASSGLAVTYNEQFF.

The J gene is TRBJ2-3, the V gene TRBV21-1; the table's D call of TRBD2 was not tested on the DNA. TRBV21-1 is listed as a pseudogene. The CDR3 consists of 22 residues. The CDR3: CASSKAYWRLAGATEGTDTQYF. The CDR3 DNA sequence: TGTGCCAGCAGCAAAGCTTATTGGAGACTAGCGGGGGCCACGGAAGGAACAGATACGCAGTATTTT.

This clone was seen only a few times. This sequence joins TRBV9 and TRBJ1-5; D gene uncertain. Germline V lookup: CDR1 SGDLS, CDR2 YYNGEE. The ends were cut back, 0 bases at V and 2 bases at J, with 18 bases in the middle. The CDR3 runs to 18 residues. CDR3 in amino acids: CASSVAPIGHSGNQPQHF. The CDR3 DNA is TGTGCCAGCAGCGTAGCTCCAATTGGGCATAGCGGCAATCAGCCCCAGCATTTT.

This chain links TRBV5-1 with TRBJ2-7; 10 bases are a match to TRBD1. CDR1 and CDR2 from the germline V gene are SGHRS and YFSETQ. The CDR3 loop spans 14 amino acids. V gave up 4 bases and J gave up 5 bases; unmatched junction bases: 6. In DNA, the CDR3 is TGCGCCAGCAGCCCTAGGGACAGGGGTGACGAGCAGTACTTC. This encodes CASSPRDRGDEQYF.

The chain has TRBV5-1 and TRBJ1-3, with D perhaps TRBD1 (5 bases). Per germline, CDR1 SGHRS and CDR2 YFSETQ. The V end was cut by 2 bases, the J end by 0 bases, with 12 bases between. The CDR3 is 16 residues long. The CDR3: CASSLGALSSGNTIYF. The CDR3, as DNA: TGCGCCAGCAGCTTAGGGGCCCTGAGCTCTGGAAACACCATATATTTT.

For the CDR3, the DNA is TGTGCCAGCAGCCAAGGGGCGGGAGACTACACTGAAGCTTTCTTT. It specifies CASSQGAGDYTEAFF. The gene calls are TRBV6-5 and TRBJ1-1; weak D call: TRBD1 (5 bases). This CDR3 has 15 amino acids. V was pared by 6 bases and J by 3 bases, with 17 bases between. The germline V gene has CDR1 MNHEY and CDR2 SVGAGI.

A note on this clone: Other DNA sequences in this specimen translate into the identical CDR3. This chain connects TRBV5-1 to TRBJ1-6; D possibly corresponds to TRBD1 (5 bases). There are 14 residues in the CDR3. Germline V gene data show CDR1 as SGHRS and CDR2 as YFSETQ. V was pared by 0 bases and J by 7 bases, with 8 bases between. The chain's CDR3 is CASSLGQQNSPLHF. CDR3 nucleotide sequence: TGCGCCAGCAGCTTGGGACAGCAAAATTCACCCCTCCACTTT.

The chain is built from TRBV9 and TRBJ1-2; TRBD1 matches 10 bases. The CDR3 totals 14 residues. The V and J ends lost 4 bases and 6 bases, in that order; junction bases with no gene match: 6. The germline gives CDR1 SGDLS, CDR2 YYNGEE. The CDR3 nucleotides are TGTGCCAGCAGCTTAGGACAGGGGGAGAATGGCTACACCTTC. Encoded protein: CASSLGQGENGYTF. The variable domain in full, completed from reference TRBV9 and TRBJ1-2, reads DSGVTQTPKHLITATGQRVTLRCSPRSGDLSVYWYQQSLDQGLQFLIQYYNGEERAKGNILERFSAQQFPDLHSELNLSSLELGDSALYFCASSLGQGENGYTFGSGTRLTVV.